Listed here is a single T cell receptor beta chain. Its antigen remains unknown. These data belong to a study of shared clonotypes between healthy human individuals. Study outcomes and limitations: Naive subsets, compared against memory subsets, generally had larger estimated richness values.

This table comes from immunoSEQ multiplex PCR, and its TCRdb copy is limited to in-frame clones, with some not included. The table shows some 2,400,000 clones, with approximately 95% occurring only once. The V gene's germline CDR1 is SGHAT and CDR2 FQNNGV. The V and J ends lost 0 bases and 4 bases respectively, with 8 bases between them. The CDR3 is made up of 14 amino acids. The study separated CD4+ cells into CD45RA+ naive and CD45RA-negative memory subsets. Sample: naive CD4+ T cells sorted from blood. As for subset: CD45RA+ positively selected. The receptor was derived from a man between 18 and 29 years old in good health. The chain carries TRBV11-2 and TRBJ2-3, with a tentative D call TRBD2 (6 bases). This CDR3 is CASSLDGSSDTQYF. The CDR3 DNA reads TGTGCCAGCAGCTTAGACGGGAGCTCAGATACGCAGTATTTT.